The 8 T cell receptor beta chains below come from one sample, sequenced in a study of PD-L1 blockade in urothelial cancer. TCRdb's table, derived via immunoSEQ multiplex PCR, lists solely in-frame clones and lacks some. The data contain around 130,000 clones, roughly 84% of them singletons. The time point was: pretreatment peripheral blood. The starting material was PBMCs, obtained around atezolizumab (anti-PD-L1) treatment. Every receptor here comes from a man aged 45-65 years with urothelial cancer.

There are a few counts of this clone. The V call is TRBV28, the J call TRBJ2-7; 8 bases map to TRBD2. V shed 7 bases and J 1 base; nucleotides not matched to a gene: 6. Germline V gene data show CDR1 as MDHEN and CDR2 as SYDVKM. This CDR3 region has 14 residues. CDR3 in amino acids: CASTTRGGSYEQYF. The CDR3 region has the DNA TGTGCCAGCACAACTCGGGGGGGGTCCTACGAGCAGTACTTC. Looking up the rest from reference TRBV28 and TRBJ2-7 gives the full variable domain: DVKVTQSSRYLVKRTGEKVFLECVQDMDHENMFWYRQDPGLGLRLIYFSYDVKMKEKGDIPEGYSVSREKKERFSLILESASTNQTSMYLCASTTRGGSYEQYFGPGTRLTVT.

CDR3 bases: TGTGCCAGCAGCGCAATTGGCGGGCGCTATAGCAATCAGCCCCAGCATTTT. It translates to CASSAIGGRYSNQPQHF. The rearrangement uses TRBV7-8 and TRBJ1-5; D is undetermined. This CDR3 contains 17 residues. The germline V gene has CDR1 SGHVS and CDR2 FQNEAQ. The ends were cut back, 5 bases at V and 0 bases at J, with 17 bases in the middle.

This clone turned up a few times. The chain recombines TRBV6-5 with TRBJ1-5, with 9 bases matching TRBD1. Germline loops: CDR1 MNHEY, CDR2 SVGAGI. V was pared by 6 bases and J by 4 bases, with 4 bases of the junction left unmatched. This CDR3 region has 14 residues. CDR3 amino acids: CASRKTGGNQPQHF. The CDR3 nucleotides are TGTGCCAGCAGGAAGACAGGGGGTAATCAGCCCCAGCATTTT.

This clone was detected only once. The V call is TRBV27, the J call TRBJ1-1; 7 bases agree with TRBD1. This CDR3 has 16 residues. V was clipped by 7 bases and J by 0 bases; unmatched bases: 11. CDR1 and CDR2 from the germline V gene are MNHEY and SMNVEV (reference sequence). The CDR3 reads CASTSLGTVMNTEAFF. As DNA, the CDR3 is TGTGCCAGCACCTCGCTTGGGACAGTCATGAACACTGAAGCTTTCTTT.

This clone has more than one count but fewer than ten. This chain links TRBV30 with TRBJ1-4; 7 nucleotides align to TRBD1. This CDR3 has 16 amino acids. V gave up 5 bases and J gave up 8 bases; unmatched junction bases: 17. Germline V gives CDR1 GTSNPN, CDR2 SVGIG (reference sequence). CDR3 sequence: CAWSATNRGFGEKLFF. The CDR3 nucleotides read TGTGCCTGGTCTGCAACAAACAGGGGTTTCGGAGAAAAACTGTTTTTT.

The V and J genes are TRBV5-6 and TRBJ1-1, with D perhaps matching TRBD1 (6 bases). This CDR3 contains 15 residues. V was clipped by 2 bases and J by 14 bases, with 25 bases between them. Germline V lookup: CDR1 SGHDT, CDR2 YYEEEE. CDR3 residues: CASSFYSTGGTRGFF. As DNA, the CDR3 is TGTGCCAGCAGCTTCTATAGCACCGGAGGGACTAGGGGGTTCTTT.

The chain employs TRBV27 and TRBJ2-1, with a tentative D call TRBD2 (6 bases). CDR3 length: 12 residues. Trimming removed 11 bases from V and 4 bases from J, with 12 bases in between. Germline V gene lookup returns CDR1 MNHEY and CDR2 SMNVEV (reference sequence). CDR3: CACGDLYNEQFF. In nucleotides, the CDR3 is TGTGCCTGCGGGGACCTTTACAATGAGCAGTTCTTC.

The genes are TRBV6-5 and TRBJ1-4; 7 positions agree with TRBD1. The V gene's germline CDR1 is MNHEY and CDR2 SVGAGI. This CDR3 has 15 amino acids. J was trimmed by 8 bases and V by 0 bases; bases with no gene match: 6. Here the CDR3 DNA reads TGTGCCAGCAGTTACTCAGGGGGCAGATGGGAAAAACTGTTTTTT. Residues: CASSYSGGRWEKLFF.